The clone carrying this T cell receptor beta chain turned up a few times. As yet, its antigen is unknown. As to time point: newly diagnosed GD, antithyroid drugs for less than 3 months. There was RNA extracted from PBMCs, and the TCR library was made from it. This record belongs to a study of regulatory T cells in long-lasting Graves disease. Study outcomes and limitations: Samples came from peripheral blood alone, without thyroid tissue. It was in persistent disease that TRBV28, TRBJ1-2 and TRBJ2-5 were favored.

This CDR3 has 12 amino acids. Trimming left V 1 base short and J 9 bases short, with 7 bases between. Per the germline V gene, CDR1 is SGHTA and CDR2 is FQGNSA. Sequencing libraries for TCR beta were prepared with iRepertoire HTBI primers and Arm-PCR of CDR3 regions. TCRdb independently ran MiXCR on the multiplex PCR reads; one entry per CDR3 protein. The table has 450,000 to 650,000 distinct CDR3 sequences, 15% to 20% seen once. The sample was also reused in another study, on T cells in Graves' hyperthyroidism and ophthalmopathy. This second report adds: Initially, a first-round RT-PCR of the TCR CDR3 employed the HTBI primer set.

The source of this sequence is a middle-aged woman with Graves disease. This chain connects TRBV7-2 to TRBJ1-5; D is unresolved. The source was peripheral blood mononuclear cells (PBMCs), collected at new diagnosis, from a patient treated with antithyroid drugs. The CDR3 DNA is TGTGCCAGCAGCTTAGGGTTGGGGCCCCAGCATTTT. Its protein product is CASSLGLGPQHF.